This TCR beta chain originates from a study of T-cell memory formation after mild COVID-19. The study's findings and limits: Within pre-infection memory, some responding clones were found, suggesting cross-reactive memory joined. Clones that contracted from day 15 to 85 were balanced CD4/CD8, while later expanders leaned CD4+. CD4+ contracting clones were found mainly in CM and EM, and CD8+ ones in EMRA.

The sample holds a few counts of this clonotype. The antigen is unknown. The V gene's germline CDR1 is SEHNR and CDR2 FQNEAQ (reference sequence). The CDR3 contains 15 residues. The V end was cut by 1 base, the J end by 1 base, with 10 bases between. 5'RACE with constant-segment primers built TCRalpha and TCRbeta cDNA libraries with UMIs. TCRdb re-called the 5' RACE reads through MiXCR, storing one row per CDR3 protein. The table shows about 400,000 distinct CDR3 sequences, with approximately 15% occurring only once. V gene TRBV7-9 combines with J gene TRBJ1-1, with D unresolved. The TCR originated in a man younger than 35 who had mild COVID-19 (a few samples of this study predate the infection). Cell type and time point are not known. The material sequenced was PBMCs or a T cell subset sorted from them (not recorded which). The CDR3 reads CASSLVGASNTEAFF. The CDR3 DNA reads TGTGCCAGCAGCTTAGTGGGCGCATCGAACACTGAAGCTTTCTTT.